The 3 T cell receptor beta chains below all came from one sample that was sequenced in a study of T cell repertoires in cytomegalovirus infection (dated by TCRdb to between 2018 and 2021). In light of the paper, this sample's treatment or condition label describes: in vitro stimulation with specific CMV peptide epitopes to enrich CMV-specific T cells. TCRdb shows the sequencer as Illumina HiSeq 1500. TCRdb reprocessing: public reads trimmed at Q25 with fastp, clones called with MiXCR, in-frame beta chains kept. Each record represents a unique CDR3 protein, reported with the most common genes and DNA among its rows. This sample holds about 400,000 distinct CDR3 sequences; approximately 35% were observed only once. The ten largest clones add up to approximately 12% of the sample. Which antigens these TCRs recognize remains unknown. The material was cultured PBMCs, obtained from culture after CMV antigen stimulation. These receptor sequences come from a human donor in good health (CMV status not recorded). Some clones in this sample may be carry-over from other donors' samples.

This clonotype was counted a few times. The chain uses TRBV28 and TRBJ1-5; D remains ambiguous. This CDR3 contains 13 residues. Germline values: CDR1 MDHEN, CDR2 SYDVKM. V was cut by 2 bases and J by 7 bases, with 9 bases left in between. Here the CDR3 reads CASSLRDGQPQHF. The CDR3 coding sequence is TGTGCCAGCAGTTTAAGGGATGGACAGCCCCAGCATTTT.

This clonotype was counted ten times or more. The rearrangement uses TRBV7-8 and TRBJ2-3; TRBD1 agrees at 9 bases. Germline V gene sequence: CDR1 SGHVS, CDR2 FQNEAQ. Trimming took 6 bases from V and 3 from J; bases not matched to a gene: 13. The CDR3 extends over 17 amino acids. The CDR3 protein is CASSSRRTGTGTDTQYF. For the CDR3, the DNA is TGTGCCAGCAGTTCACGCAGGACCGGGACAGGGACAGATACGCAGTATTTT.

V usage is TRBV15 and J usage is TRBJ2-7, with 7 bases aligning to TRBD2. The CDR3 extends over 14 amino acids. CDR1 is LNHNV, CDR2 YYDKDF, per germline (reference sequence). V lost 1 base and J lost 2; bases outside the gene matches: 2. CDR3 DNA: TGTGCCACCAGCAGAGCGGGAGGACCCTACGAGCAGTACTTC. As protein: CATSRAGGPYEQYF.